This T cell receptor (beta chain) was profiled in a study of blood T cells in healthy people across ages. Study details: Template switching captured about one barcoded beta molecule per two T cells.

This clonotype has only a few counts. The germline gives CDR1 SEHNR, CDR2 FQNEAQ (reference sequence). The CDR3 covers 17 residues. Russia was home to the donors, healthy Caucasian individuals aged about 6 to 100. It was with a sample-barcoded 5' primer and a J-beta primer mix that a second PCR of roughly 7 to 12 cycles was run. Tagging of each cDNA molecule was performed by a template-switch adaptor with 12 random nucleotides. Using its own MiXCR run on the 5' RACE reads, TCRdb lists one record per CDR3 protein. Of hundreds of thousands of distinct CDR3 sequences in the sample, 20% to 25% were seen once.

This receptor was identified in a man between 65 and 79 years old in good health. The sample consisted of blood. The chain recombines TRBV7-9 with TRBJ2-5; TRBD2 agrees at 13 bases. The J call may be mistaken, given a closer DNA end match to TRBJ2-1. The CDR3 bases are TGTGCCAGCAGCTTTTGGGTCGGGACTAGCGGGGTCAATGAGCAGTTCTTC. As protein: CASSFWVGTSGVNEQFF.